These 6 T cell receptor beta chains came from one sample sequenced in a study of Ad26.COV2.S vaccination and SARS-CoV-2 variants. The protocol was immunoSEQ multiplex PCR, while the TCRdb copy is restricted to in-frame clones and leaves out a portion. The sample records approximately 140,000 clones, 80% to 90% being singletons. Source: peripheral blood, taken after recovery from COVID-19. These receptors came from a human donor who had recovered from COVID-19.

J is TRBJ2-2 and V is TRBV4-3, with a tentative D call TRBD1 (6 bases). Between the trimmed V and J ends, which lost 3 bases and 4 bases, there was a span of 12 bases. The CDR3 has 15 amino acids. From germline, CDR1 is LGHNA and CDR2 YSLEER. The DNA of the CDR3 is TGCGCCAGCAGCCACTCTCGGACAGTCACCGGGGAGCTGTTTTTT. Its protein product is CASSHSRTVTGELFF.

The CDR3 DNA follows: TGTGCCAGCAGTTACATTACAGGGAAAGAGACCCAGTACTTC. It yields the protein CASSYITGKETQYF. The rearrangement joins TRBV6-2 or TRBV6-3 to TRBJ2-5; D is possibly TRBD1 (6 bases). The CDR3 is 14 residues long. The germline V and J ends were trimmed by 2 bases and 3 bases, with 10 bases remaining between them. CDR1 is MNHEY, CDR2 SVGEGT, per germline.

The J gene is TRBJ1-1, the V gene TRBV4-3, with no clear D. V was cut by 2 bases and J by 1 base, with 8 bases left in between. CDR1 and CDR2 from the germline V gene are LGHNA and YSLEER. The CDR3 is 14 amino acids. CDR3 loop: CASSQQTPNTEAFF. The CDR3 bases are TGCGCCAGCAGCCAACAAACCCCGAACACTGAAGCTTTCTTT.

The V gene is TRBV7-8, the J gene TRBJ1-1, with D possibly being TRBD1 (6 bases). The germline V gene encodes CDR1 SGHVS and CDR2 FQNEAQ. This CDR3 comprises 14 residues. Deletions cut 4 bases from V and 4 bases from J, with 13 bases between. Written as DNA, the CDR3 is TGTGCCAGCAGCTCCGGGACACAAGTCACTGAAGCTTTCTTT. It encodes CASSSGTQVTEAFF.

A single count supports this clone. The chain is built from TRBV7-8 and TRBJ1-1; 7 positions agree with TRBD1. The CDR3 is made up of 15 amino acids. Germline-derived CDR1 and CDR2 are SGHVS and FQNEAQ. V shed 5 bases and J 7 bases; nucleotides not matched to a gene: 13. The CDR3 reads CASSGSRGPGGEAFF. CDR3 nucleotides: TGTGCCAGCAGCGGTTCAAGGGGGCCAGGGGGTGAAGCTTTCTTT.

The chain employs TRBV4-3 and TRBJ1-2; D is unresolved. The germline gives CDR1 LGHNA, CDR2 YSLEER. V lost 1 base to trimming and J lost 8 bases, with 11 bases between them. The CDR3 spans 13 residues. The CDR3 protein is CASSQAVHGGYTF. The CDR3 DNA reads TGCGCCAGCAGCCAAGCAGTCCATGGGGGCTACACCTTC.